Listed below are T cell receptor beta chains from one sample, sequenced in a study of T cells in Graves' hyperthyroidism and ophthalmopathy. MiXCR, run by TCRdb on the multiplex PCR reads, gives a single entry per CDR3 protein. Among over 300,000 distinct CDR3 sequences listed, roughly 14% were seen once. The sequenced sample consisted of blood. The receptor source for this set is a woman in her sixties or seventies with Graves' hyperthyroidism. Each CDR3 is given with its conserved first and last residue. Fields, in order: J gene, V gene, CDR3 protein.

>TRBJ1-4|TRBV5-1
CASSLSPPGTGQEKLFF
>TRBJ1-3|TRBV7-8
CASSLGVRASGNTIYF
>TRBJ1-6|TRBV18
CASSPQGANSPLHF
>TRBJ2-1|TRBV12-3/TRBV12-4
CASSLMTGEFF
>TRBJ2-1|TRBV3-1
CASSQTISRNNEQFF
>TRBJ1-2|TRBV30
CACLRGHLYTF
>TRBJ1-2|TRBV28
CASRDTDYGYTF
>TRBJ1-6|TRBV9
CASSGRGSPLHF
>TRBJ2-3|TRBV7-2
CASSPGTPSTDTQYF
>TRBJ2-5|TRBV30
CAWSENWQETQYF
>TRBJ2-2|TRBV28
CASSSYRGPGELFF
>TRBJ2-7|TRBV12-3/TRBV12-4
CASSGTGQFYEQYF
>TRBJ2-7|TRBV7-8
CASRASIYEQYF
>TRBJ2-7|TRBV5-1
CASSEEGGFNYEQYF
>TRBJ1-2|TRBV11-2
CASSLGGHSRNGYTF
>TRBJ1-1|TRBV27
CASRLQGEAFF
>TRBJ2-1|TRBV5-6
CASNQPLAGSYNEQFF
>TRBJ1-2|TRBV24-1
CATSDPGQGRDGYTF
>TRBJ2-5|TRBV5-1
CASSRDRLQETQYF
>TRBJ2-5|TRBV7-6
CASSSRQGDIGETQYF
>TRBJ2-7|TRBV24-1
CATSGGSSYEQYF
>TRBJ2-6|TRBV2
CASRDRNGGANVLTF
>TRBJ2-3|TRBV12-3/TRBV12-4
CASSSQRGTSGSTDTQYF
>TRBJ2-7|TRBV11-2
CASSGLAGPPREQYF
>TRBJ2-5|TRBV5-1
CASSSSGRGRGETQYF
>TRBJ2-1|TRBV20-1
CSGPSGGGQFF
>TRBJ2-7|TRBV2
CASHLWTVSPEQYF
>TRBJ1-5|TRBV19
CASSPGQAPGGNQPQHF
>TRBJ1-4|TRBV18
CASSPRSGSDEKLFF
>TRBJ2-3|TRBV6-1
CASRGPSATDTQYF
>TRBJ1-1|TRBV5-1
CASSLGTTEAFF
>TRBJ1-1|TRBV5-1
CASSYDGDTEAFF
>TRBJ2-1|TRBV9
CASSGGVFGQVNEQFF
>TRBJ1-5|TRBV20-1
CSARKRASAKLGQPQHF
>TRBJ1-1|TRBV27
CASSPKTGRIYTEAFF
>TRBJ2-1|TRBV5-1
CASSLAGTSGYNEQFF
>TRBJ2-1|TRBV28
CASSGEGRNEQFF
>TRBJ2-1|TRBV20-1
CSAPIAGGSDLPFF
>TRBJ2-7|TRBV30
CACGTAYEQYF
>TRBJ1-5|TRBV7-2
CASSLQLGGNQPQHF
>TRBJ2-7|TRBV30
CAWSPGEGREQYF
>TRBJ1-3|TRBV28
CASSALERSGNTIYF
>TRBJ2-1|TRBV28
CASSWGRTSGVGEQFF
>TRBJ2-1|TRBV28
CASSPGWARYYNEQFF
>TRBJ1-6|TRBV20-1
CSARLDRNSPLHF
>TRBJ2-7|TRBV27
CAIMTGGEQYF
>TRBJ2-3|TRBV20-1
CSARGPGPRTDTQYF
>TRBJ2-7|TRBV28
CASSGQVDHEQYF
>TRBJ2-5|TRBV10-3
CAISDLVGGRGQETQYF
>TRBJ1-3|TRBV6-6
CASSYLGASGNTIYF
>TRBJ1-1|TRBV7-9
CASSTSGGGWTEAFF
>TRBJ2-7|TRBV5-1
CASTLDNGPYEQYF
>TRBJ1-2|TRBV2
CASSPQGHYGYTF
>TRBJ2-1|TRBV7-3
CASSLEGAGGKNEQFF
>TRBJ2-5|TRBV12-3/TRBV12-4
CASSSSVARETQYF
>TRBJ2-7|TRBV14
CASSPLGGTRDKRQYF
>TRBJ2-1|TRBV3-1
CASSQEMGLGGNEQFF
>TRBJ1-2|TRBV20-1
CSARDWVNYGYTF